The T cell receptor (beta chain) described here comes from a study of blood T cell repertoires in COVID-19. Study in general: T cells, B-cell-depleted T cells, or PBMCs supplied cDNA or gDNA.

The CDR3 loop spans 13 amino acids. CDR1 and CDR2 from the germline V gene are SQVTM and ANQGSEA. The V end was cut by 7 bases, the J end by 0 bases, with 12 bases between. Grouping used clinical history reported by participants in a survey and questionnaire. As originally analysed: Estimated nucleated cell counts came from reference gene primer amplification. Libraries were prepared by immunoSEQ multiplex PCR; TCRdb keeps only in-frame clonotypes and omits some of them. Clonal size and the V and J genes are those of that table, whereas D and trimming came from the DNA. The top ten clones hold 0.97% of a sample with almost 400,000 clones, around nine tenths of them seen once.

The sample comprised PBMCs or T cells enriched from blood (not recorded which). The receptor was derived from a woman aged 25-40 years with acute COVID-19. V gene TRBV29-1 combines with J gene TRBJ1-1; D is uncertain. The CDR3 coding sequence is TGCAGCGCCGAGACACAGATGAACACTGAAGCTTTCTTT. This codes for CSAETQMNTEAFF.